Listed here are 12 T cell receptor beta chains from one sample, sequenced in a study of blood T cells in healthy people across ages. Together with a sample-barcoded 5' primer, a J-beta primer mix was included in a second PCR lasting 7 to 11 cycles. Each CDR3 protein is one row after TCRdb ran MiXCR on the 5' RACE reads. The table has under 950,000 distinct CDR3 sequences, approximately 22% seen once. Material for sequencing was blood. The receptors were sampled from a man in his sixties or seventies in good health.

The chain has TRBV5-1 and TRBJ2-1, with 10 bases aligning to TRBD1. The J call may be incorrect, as the DNA end agrees better with TRBJ2-7. Germline V gene data show CDR1 as SGHRS and CDR2 as YFSETQ. The CDR3 runs 17 residues. CDR3 protein: CASSLAILGQGTYEQYF. DNA of the CDR3: TGCGCCAGCAGCTTGGCCATCTTGGGACAGGGGACCTACGAGCAGTACTTC.

The genes are TRBV6-5 and TRBJ2-3; no firm D call. V dropped 3 bases and J dropped 6 bases, with 13 bases sitting between them. Germline assignment: CDR1 MNHEY and CDR2 SVGAGI. The CDR3 is 14 residues long. The CDR3 sequence: CASSYFITGDTQYF. DNA of the CDR3: TGTGCCAGCAGTTATTTCATAACCGGGGATACGCAGTATTTT.

This clonotype occurred a few times. The genes are TRBV14 and TRBJ1-1; a weak D match, TRBD1 (6 bases). The CDR3 has 13 residues. Per germline, CDR1 SGHDN and CDR2 FVKESK. Trimming removed 3 bases at V and 11 bases at J, with 16 bases between. The CDR3 region has the DNA TGTGCCAGCAGCCAGATACAGGGCCGTCGGGCTTTCTTT. Translation gives CASSQIQGRRAFF.

This clonotype was recorded a few times. J is TRBJ2-7 and V is TRBV5-5, with TRBD2 as a possible D gene (6 bases). CDR1 is SGHKS and CDR2 is YYEKEE in the germline V gene (reference sequence). The CDR3 is made up of 14 amino acids. The CDR3 region has the DNA TGTGTCAGCAGCTTGTTCAAGGGAGGTATCGAGCAGTACGTC. This translates into CVSSLFKGGIEQYV.

This clonotype has just a few counts. The chain recombines TRBV24-1 with TRBJ2-1; 8 bases map to TRBD1. Germline V lookup: CDR1 KGHDR, CDR2 SFDVKD. The trim removed 7 bases at V and 6 bases at J, leaving 10 bases unmatched. The CDR3 sequence is 15 residues long. The CDR3: CATSPRGLRGNEQFF. DNA of the CDR3: TGTGCCACCAGCCCCAGGGGGCTGAGGGGCAATGAGCAGTTCTTC.

This clonotype was counted ten times or more. The chain carries TRBV12-3 or TRBV12-4 and TRBJ2-3; D is uncertain. CDR3 length equals 14 residues. Trimming took 1 base from V and 5 from J, leaving 10 bases between them. CDR3: CASSLVALKDTQYF. In DNA, the CDR3 is TGTGCCAGCAGTTTAGTAGCATTGAAAGATACGCAGTATTTT.

V usage is TRBV18 and J usage is TRBJ1-1; possible D gene TRBD1, 6 bases. The ends were cut back, 3 bases at V and 0 bases at J, with 14 bases in the middle. The CDR3 runs to 16 residues. Germline V gives CDR1 KGHSH, CDR2 LQKENI. The DNA for the CDR3 is TGTGCCAGCTCACCGGGGGCAGGGATGATGAACACTGAAGCTTTCTTT. It codes for CASSPGAGMMNTEAFF.

For this clonotype: With a much larger clone just one base away, this may be a read error. The chain joins TRBV7-2 to TRBJ1-5; a possible D gene is TRBD1 (6 bases). Germline assignment: CDR1 SGHTA and CDR2 FQGNSA. There are 14 residues in the CDR3. V lost 4 bases to trimming and J lost 4 bases, with 11 bases between them. This CDR3 reads CTSSSTGLNQPQHF. CDR3 in DNA: TGTACCAGCAGCTCTACAGGGCTGAATCAGCCCCAGCATTTT.

The genes are TRBV29-1 and TRBJ2-1; D may be TRBD2 (5 bases). The CDR3 runs to 15 residues. Per germline, CDR1 SQVTM and CDR2 ANQGSEA. The ends were cut back, 3 bases at V and 1 base at J, with 13 bases in the middle. CDR3 nucleotide sequence: TGCAGCGTTGACCCTCAGCGGAATTCCTACAATGAGCAGTTCTTC. Its translation: CSVDPQRNSYNEQFF.

This clonotype was seen a single time. This chain links TRBV20-1 with TRBJ2-1; weak D call: TRBD2 (6 bases). Germline V gene sequence: CDR1 DFQATT, CDR2 SNEGSKA (reference sequence). The V and J ends lost 6 bases and 2 bases respectively, with 11 bases between them. The length of the CDR3 is 13 residues. CDR3 protein: CSALGLTYNEQFF. The CDR3 DNA reads TGCAGTGCCCTGGGACTGACCTACAATGAGCAGTTCTTC.

To note about this clonotype: One end of the junction varies from germline; a read error may be responsible. The chain has TRBV29-1 and TRBJ1-2, with TRBD1 identical over 7 bases. The CDR3 has 13 amino acids. Per germline, CDR1 SQVTM and CDR2 ANQGSEA. Written as DNA, the CDR3 is TGCAGCGTTAAACCGACAGGGACGGATGGCTACATCTTC. This encodes CSVKPTGTDGYIF.

This chain connects TRBV5-1 to TRBJ2-3; 8 nucleotides align to TRBD2. The CDR3 runs 16 residues. Germline V gene data show CDR1 as SGHRS and CDR2 as YFSETQ. V lost 4 bases and J lost 2; bases outside the gene matches: 9. The CDR3 DNA reads as TGCGCCAGCAGCCCGGAAGGCGGGAGGCCCACAGATACGCAGTATTTT. This gives the protein CASSPEGGRPTDTQYF.